The 28 T cell receptor beta chains below come from one sample, sequenced in a study of Ad26.COV2.S vaccination and SARS-CoV-2 variants. TCRdb keeps only in-frame clones here, not all; method: immunoSEQ multiplex PCR. The data show about 320,000 clones, roughly 90% seen once. Treatment: 15 to 20 received Ad26.COV2.S at low or high dose, single or two shots; roughly five received placebo; per-sample allocation not given. At day 63 after the first vaccine or placebo injection, samples were drawn. This specimen consisted of peripheral blood, obtained in a trial of Ad26.COV2.S vaccine versus placebo. Every receptor here comes from a person aged 18-65 years who received the Ad26.COV2.S COVID-19 vaccine or a placebo.

The rearrangement joins TRBV6-5 to TRBJ2-7; D possibly corresponds to TRBD1 (6 bases). Trimming left V 9 bases short and J 4 bases short, with 22 bases between. This CDR3 is built from 15 residues. In germline, CDR1 is MNHEY, CDR2 SVGAGI. The CDR3 reads CASPATQGSGYEQYV. The CDR3 coding sequence is TGTGCCAGTCCAGCTACCCAGGGGTCCGGGTACGAGCAGTACGTC.

The rearrangement joins TRBV6-5 to TRBJ1-1, with a weak D call TRBD1 (6 bases). Germline assignment: CDR1 MNHEY and CDR2 SVGAGI. This CDR3 is 15 amino acids long. Trimming removed 8 bases at V and 1 base at J, with 17 bases between. CDR3 sequence (DNA): TGTGCCAGCCAGAGACTCGAGACAGGGAACACTGAAGCTTTCTTT. Encoded protein: CASQRLETGNTEAFF.

This clone has just a few counts. The chain couples TRBV11-2 to TRBJ1-2, with D possibly TRBD1 on 6 matching bases. There are 15 residues in the CDR3. The V end was cut by 1 base, the J end by 3 bases, with 12 bases between. The germline CDR1 and CDR2 sequences are SGHAT and FQNNGV. This chain's CDR3 is CASSLGVRTDYGYTF. Here the CDR3 DNA reads TGTGCCAGCAGCTTAGGTGTTAGGACAGACTATGGCTACACCTTC.

In its sample, this clone was seen a few times. The chain joins TRBV7-9 to TRBJ1-3; TRBD1 might be the D (6 bases). Germline values: CDR1 SEHNR, CDR2 FQNEAQ (reference sequence). With 4 bases removed from V and 3 bases from J, the gap between germline ends came to 10 bases. The CDR3 is 14 residues long. DNA for the CDR3: TGTGCCAGCAGCTACACAGGGTATGGAAACACCATATATTTT. Protein: CASSYTGYGNTIYF.

V is TRBV14 and J is TRBJ2-1, with D unclear. V was clipped by 3 bases and J by 4 bases, with 13 bases between them. The CDR3 totals 15 residues. The germline V gene encodes CDR1 SGHDN and CDR2 FVKESK. This CDR3 reads CASSHEELPYNEQFF. The CDR3 nucleotides read TGTGCCAGCAGCCACGAAGAGTTACCATACAATGAGCAGTTCTTC. Looking up the rest from reference TRBV14 and TRBJ2-1 gives the full variable domain: EAGVTQFPSHSVIEKGQTVTLRCDPISGHDNLYWYRRVMGKEIKFLLHFVKESKQDESGMPNNRFLAERTGGTYSTLKVQPAELEDSGVYFCASSHEELPYNEQFFGPGTRLTVL.

V usage is TRBV7-9 and J usage is TRBJ1-2, with D unresolved. The V gene lost 5 bases and the J gene lost 5 bases, with 27 bases spanning the gap. The CDR3 length is 18 residues. Looked up from germline, CDR1 is SEHNR and CDR2 is FQNEAQ (reference sequence). The CDR3 DNA follows: TGTGCCAGCAGCCCCCTGTTACGGGGAGTCCTCGATCCTTATGGCTACACCTTC. It is translated as CASSPLLRGVLDPYGYTF. Supplemented by reference TRBV7-9 and TRBJ1-2, the full variable domain reads DTGVSQNPRHKITKRGQNVTFRCDPISEHNRLYWYRQTLGQGPEFLTYFQNEAQLEKSRLLSDRFSAERPKGSFSTLEIQRTEQGDSAMYLCASSPLLRGVLDPYGYTFGSGTRLTVV.

The chain employs TRBV6-5 and TRBJ1-6; D is unresolved. CDR3 size: 13 residues. The V and J ends lost 1 base and 7 bases respectively, with 5 bases between them. CDR1 and CDR2 (germline): MNHEY, SVGAGI. CDR3 protein: CASSYYKNSPLHF. CDR3 bases: TGTGCCAGCAGTTACTATAAGAATTCACCCCTCCACTTT.

In the case of this clone: At one end, the junction sequence differs from germline, possibly due to a read error. The rearrangement joins TRBV2 to TRBJ2-1; TRBD2 aligns across 9 bases. The germline V gene encodes CDR1 SNHLY and CDR2 FYNNEI. CDR3 length equals 12 residues. CDR3 DNA sequence: TGTGCCAGCAGTGAACAGCTAGCGGGGTGTCTCTTC. This encodes CASSEQLAGCLF.

This sequence joins TRBV19 and TRBJ2-7; 7 bases are shared with TRBD1. V was pared by 1 base and J by 0 bases, with 0 bases of the junction left unmatched. Germline assignment: CDR1 LNHDA and CDR2 SQIVND (reference sequence). CDR3 length equals 14 residues. CDR3: CASSIAGGSYEQYF. CDR3 nucleotides: TGTGCCAGTAGTATAGCAGGGGGCTCCTACGAGCAGTACTTC. The entire variable domain, with the rest obtained from reference TRBV19 and TRBJ2-7, is as follows: DGGITQSPKYLFRKEGQNVTLSCEQNLNHDAMYWYRQDPGQGLRLIYYSQIVNDFQKGDIAEGYSVSREKKESFPLTVTSAQKNPTAFYLCASSIAGGSYEQYFGPGTRLTVT.

The chain recombines TRBV11-3 with TRBJ2-2, with no clear D. The germline V gene encodes CDR1 SGHNT and CDR2 YENEEA. Trimming shortened V by 4 bases and J by 8 bases, and 5 bases separated the two germline ends. This CDR3 spans 11 amino acids. The CDR3 nucleotides are TGTGCCAGCAGCTACCGGGGGGAGCTGTTTTTT. It codes for CASSYRGELFF. Together with reference TRBV11-3 and TRBJ2-2, the CDR3 gives the full variable domain: EAGVVQSPRYKIIEKKQPVAFWCNPISGHNTLYWYLQNLGQGPELLIRYENEEAVDDSQLPKDRFSAERLKGVDSTLKIQPAELGDSAVYLCASSYRGELFFGEGSRLTVL.

This chain connects TRBV18 to TRBJ1-1, with D unresolved. The germline V and J ends were trimmed by 4 bases and 1 base, with 7 bases remaining between them. The CDR3 sequence is 13 residues long. Per germline, CDR1 KGHSH and CDR2 LQKENI. The CDR3: CASSQGQNTEAFF. The CDR3, as DNA: TGTGCCAGCTCACAGGGCCAGAACACTGAAGCTTTCTTT. The complete variable domain, with remaining parts taken from reference TRBV18 and TRBJ1-1, reads NAGVMQNPRHLVRRRGQEARLRCSPMKGHSHVYWYRQLPEEGLKFMVYLQKENIIDESGMPKERFSAEFPKEGPSILRIQQVVRGDSAAYFCASSQGQNTEAFFGQGTRLTVV.

A few counts support this clone. The rearrangement links TRBV3-1 (or the pseudogene TRBV3-2) to TRBJ2-2; D is perhaps TRBD1 (6 bases). CDR3 length: 16 residues. Per germline, CDR1 LGHDT and CDR2 YNNKEL (reference sequence). V lost 4 bases and J 7 bases, leaving 19 bases between the germline ends. CDR3 sequence: CASSLIFSGASGELFF. The CDR3 region has the DNA TGTGCCAGCAGCCTGATATTCTCAGGGGCGAGCGGGGAGCTGTTTTTT.

This chain uses TRBV7-9 with TRBJ1-1; D is perhaps TRBD1 (5 bases). In germline, CDR1 is SEHNR, CDR2 FQNEAQ (reference sequence). The CDR3 is 15 amino acids. V was pared by 1 base and J by 1 base, with 10 bases between. The CDR3 sequence: CASSLVGGKNTEAFF. CDR3 DNA sequence: TGTGCCAGCAGCTTAGTTGGGGGAAAGAACACTGAAGCTTTCTTT.

The chain has TRBV5-1 and TRBJ1-4; D remains unclear. Per the germline V gene, CDR1 is SGHRS and CDR2 is YFSETQ. Trimming left V 2 bases short and J 0 bases short, with 5 bases between. The CDR3 length is 14 residues. The CDR3 region is CASSLEATNEKLFF. The CDR3 DNA reads TGCGCCAGCAGCTTAGAAGCAACTAATGAAAAACTGTTTTTT. The entire variable domain, with the rest obtained from reference TRBV5-1 and TRBJ1-4, is as follows: KAGVTQTPRYLIKTRGQQVTLSCSPISGHRSVSWYQQTPGQGLQFLFEYFSETQRNKGNFPGRFSGRQFSNSRSEMNVSTLELGDSALYLCASSLEATNEKLFFGSGTQLSVL.

V and J are TRBV29-1 and TRBJ1-4, with TRBD1 as a possible D gene (6 bases). Germline V gives CDR1 SQVTM, CDR2 ANQGSEA. Between the trimmed V and J ends, which lost 6 bases and 5 bases, there was a span of 13 bases. The CDR3 extends over 13 amino acids. The CDR3: CSVPKDSNEKLFF. The CDR3 coding sequence is TGCAGCGTCCCTAAGGACAGCAATGAAAAACTGTTTTTT. Complete variable domain (other parts from reference TRBV29-1 and TRBJ1-4): SAVISQKPSRDICQRGTSLTIQCQVDSQVTMMFWYRQQPGQSLTLIATANQGSEATYESGFVIDKFPISRPNLTFSTLTVSNMSPEDSSIYLCSVPKDSNEKLFFGSGTQLSVL.

V is TRBV6-6 and J is TRBJ1-1, with unresolved D. V lost 3 bases and J lost 1, with 6 bases in between. Germline loops: CDR1 MNHNY, CDR2 SVGAGI (reference sequence). The CDR3 is made up of 13 amino acids. CDR3: CASSYPQNTEAFF. The CDR3 DNA is TGTGCCAGCAGTTATCCCCAGAACACTGAAGCTTTCTTT.

The rearrangement uses TRBV6-6 and TRBJ1-5; D is unclear. CDR1 is MNHNY, CDR2 SVGAGI, per germline (reference sequence). This CDR3 is built from 13 residues. Trimming stripped 4 bases from V and 7 bases from J, with 11 bases between. CDR3 loop: CASSSGSRQPQHF. The CDR3, as DNA: TGTGCCAGCAGTTCGGGTTCAAGGCAGCCCCAGCATTTT.

The chain carries TRBV27 and TRBJ2-5, with TRBD2 matching 7 bases. The CDR3 loop spans 13 amino acids. V shed 6 bases, J shed 6 bases, and the junction held 7 bases outside the gene matches. CDR1 is MNHEY, CDR2 SMNVEV, per germline (reference sequence). The chain's CDR3 is CASRGSGIKTQYF. The CDR3 nucleotides are TGTGCCAGCAGAGGAAGCGGGATTAAGACCCAGTACTTC.

This clone was seen more than once but under ten times. V and J are TRBV19 and TRBJ2-2; D gene ambiguous. V lost 4 bases, J lost 6 bases, and 9 bases lay in between. The length of the CDR3 is 13 residues. Germline values: CDR1 LNHDA, CDR2 SQIVND (reference sequence). This CDR3 reads CASSTYGSGELFF. Here the CDR3 DNA reads TGTGCCAGTAGTACGTATGGGTCCGGGGAGCTGTTTTTT.

In the case of this clone: Other DNA sequences in this sample translate to the same CDR3. The chain is built from TRBV6-5 and TRBJ2-2; D may be TRBD1 (5 bases). The CDR3 is made up of 13 amino acids. Germline loops: CDR1 MNHEY, CDR2 SVGAGI. Trimming took 2 bases from V and 5 from J, leaving 6 bases between them. This chain's CDR3 is CASSYRGTGELFF. CDR3 in DNA: TGTGCCAGCAGTTACAGGGGAACCGGGGAGCTGTTTTTT.

V gene TRBV6-6 combines with J gene TRBJ2-7; no firm D call. Germline V gene sequence: CDR1 MNHNY, CDR2 SVGAGI (reference sequence). This CDR3 is 14 amino acids long. Trimming removed 2 bases from V and 8 bases from J, with 16 bases in between. The CDR3 coding sequence is TGTGCCAGCAGTTACAGAGATACACCTACGAAGCAGTACGTC. Translated, it gives CASSYRDTPTKQYV.

The rearrangement uses TRBV6-1 and TRBJ2-6; the D is unclear. The CDR3 runs to 16 residues. V lost 2 bases to trimming and J lost 0 bases, with 8 bases between them. The V gene's germline CDR1 is MNHNS and CDR2 SASEGT. CDR3 bases: TGTGCCAGCAGTGAATCGGGCCTCTCTGGGGCCAACGTCCTGACTTTC. It specifies CASSESGLSGANVLTF.

This chain connects TRBV15 to TRBJ2-7, with D possibly TRBD2 on 5 matching bases. CDR1 and CDR2 from the germline V gene are LNHNV and YYDKDF (reference sequence). The CDR3 spans 14 residues. Between the trimmed V and J ends, which lost 1 base and 3 bases, there was a span of 10 bases. CDR3 sequence: CATSRATGSYEQYF. CDR3 DNA: TGTGCCACCAGCAGAGCAACGGGAAGCTACGAGCAGTACTTC.

This clone occurred a few times. The rearrangement links TRBV5-1 to TRBJ1-1, with D unclear. Trimming removed 0 bases at V and 1 base at J, with 13 bases between. The CDR3 extends over 16 amino acids. Germline V gives CDR1 SGHRS, CDR2 YFSETQ. The CDR3 spells CASSLGDRIPNTEAFF. CDR3 DNA sequence: TGCGCCAGCAGCTTGGGAGATAGGATCCCGAACACTGAAGCTTTCTTT.

The chain joins TRBV6-5 to TRBJ1-1, with a weak D call TRBD1 (5 bases). Germline lookup yields CDR1 MNHEY and CDR2 SVGAGI. Trimming removed 7 bases at V and 0 bases at J, with 15 bases between. CDR3 length: 15 residues. The CDR3 DNA reads TGTGCCAGCACCGACGGAAGACAGATGAACACTGAAGCTTTCTTT. The encoded protein is CASTDGRQMNTEAFF.

This chain connects TRBV7-9 to TRBJ1-1; D unresolved. Trimming pared 8 bases from V and 0 bases from J, leaving 13 bases between. The CDR3 is made up of 14 amino acids. Germline CDR1 SEHNR, CDR2 FQNEAQ (reference sequence). CDR3 region: CASRPSFMNTEAFF. The CDR3 DNA follows: TGTGCCAGCCGCCCCAGCTTCATGAACACTGAAGCTTTCTTT.

The rearrangement links TRBV18 to TRBJ2-6; D is uncertain. The V gene lost 3 bases and the J gene lost 4 bases, with 10 bases spanning the gap. Germline assignment: CDR1 KGHSH and CDR2 LQKENI. The CDR3 loop spans 15 amino acids. CDR3 DNA sequence: TGTGCCAGCTCACCTACGGGTCAGGGGGCCAACGTCCTGACTTTC. Translation gives CASSPTGQGANVLTF.

This chain joins TRBV6-5 and TRBJ1-3; D gene unclear. This CDR3 comprises 14 residues. Trimming shortened V by 7 bases and J by 8 bases, and 18 bases separated the two germline ends. Germline values: CDR1 MNHEY, CDR2 SVGAGI. This CDR3 reads CASKGGRLGDTIYF. The CDR3 nucleotides are TGTGCCAGCAAGGGCGGTCGACTTGGGGACACCATATATTTT.